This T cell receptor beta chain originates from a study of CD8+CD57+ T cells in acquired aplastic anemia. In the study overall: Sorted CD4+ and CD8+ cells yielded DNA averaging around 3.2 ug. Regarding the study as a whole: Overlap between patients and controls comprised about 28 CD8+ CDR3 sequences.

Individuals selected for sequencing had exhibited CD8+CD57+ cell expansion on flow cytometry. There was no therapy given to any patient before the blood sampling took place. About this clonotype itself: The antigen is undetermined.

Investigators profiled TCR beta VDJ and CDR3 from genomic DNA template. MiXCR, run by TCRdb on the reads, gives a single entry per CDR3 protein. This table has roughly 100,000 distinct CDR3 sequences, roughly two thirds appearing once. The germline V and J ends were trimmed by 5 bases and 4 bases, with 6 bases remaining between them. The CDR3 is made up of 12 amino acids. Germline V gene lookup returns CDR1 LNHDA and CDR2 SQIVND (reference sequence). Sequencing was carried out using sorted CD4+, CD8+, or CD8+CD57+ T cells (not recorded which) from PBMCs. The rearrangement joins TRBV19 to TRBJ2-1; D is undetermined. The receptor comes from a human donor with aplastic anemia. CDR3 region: CASSLSYNEQFF. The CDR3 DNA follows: TGTGCCAGTAGTCTCAGTTACAATGAGCAGTTCTTC.